These 5 T cell receptor beta chains share one sample of origin, sequenced in a study of cytomegalovirus exposure and HLA in healthy donors. Use of 60 Vbeta and 13 Jbeta primers characterized the PCR. TCRdb's copy holds only in-frame clones and misses some; the assay was immunoSEQ multiplex PCR. The sample's table shows approximately 210,000 clones. Material for sequencing was PBMCs. Receptors were obtained from a woman in her thirties in good health and CMV-seropositive.

V gene TRBV19 combines with J gene TRBJ2-4; D unresolved. V dropped 4 bases and J dropped 3 bases, with 19 bases sitting between them. CDR1 is LNHDA, CDR2 SQIVND, per germline (reference sequence). This CDR3 spans 17 amino acids. This chain's CDR3 is CASSTSISASYKNIQYF. Here the CDR3 DNA reads TGTGCCAGTAGTACCAGTATCTCCGCAAGTTACAAAAACATTCAGTACTTC.

The chain joins TRBV4-2 to TRBJ1-1; 7 nucleotides match TRBD1. Germline CDR1 and CDR2: LGHNA and YNFKEQ. Unmatched junction bases numbered 5, after V lost 1 base and J lost 3 bases. The CDR3 runs to 15 residues. CDR3 loop: CASSQGNRGDTEAFF. Here the CDR3 DNA reads TGTGCCAGCAGCCAAGGGAACAGGGGTGACACTGAAGCTTTCTTT.

CDR3 sequence: CASSLGGGREETQYF. CDR3 coding DNA: TGTGCCAGCAGCCTTGGCGGCGGGAGGGAAGAGACCCAGTACTTC. The chain uses TRBV11-3 and TRBJ2-5; 9 bases fit TRBD2. The CDR3 length is 15 residues. After removal of 5 bases from V and 3 bases from J, the junction contained 7 bases not matched to a gene. Germline-derived CDR1 and CDR2 are SGHNT and YENEEA. Full variable domain (missing parts from reference TRBV11-3 and TRBJ2-5): EAGVVQSPRYKIIEKKQPVAFWCNPISGHNTLYWYLQNLGQGPELLIRYENEEAVDDSQLPKDRFSAERLKGVDSTLKIQPAELGDSAVYLCASSLGGGREETQYFGPGTRLLVL.

V and J are TRBV10-3 and TRBJ2-7, with D maybe TRBD1 (5 bases). V was clipped by 0 bases and J by 2 bases, with 14 bases between them. Germline CDR1 reads ENHRY; CDR2 reads SYGVKD. This CDR3 comprises 16 residues. CDR3 sequence: CAISESPGYLTYEQYF. The DNA for the CDR3 is TGTGCCATCAGTGAGTCGCCAGGGTACCTAACCTACGAGCAGTACTTC.

The chain carries TRBV28 and TRBJ1-2, with D perhaps TRBD1 (5 bases). CDR3 length: 16 residues. Trimming stripped 2 bases from V and 4 bases from J, with 17 bases between. Germline V gene sequence: CDR1 MDHEN, CDR2 SYDVKM. CDR3 in DNA: TGTGCCAGCAGTTTACAGGAACGTACAGGACCCTATGGCTACACCTTC. Amino acid sequence: CASSLQERTGPYGYTF.